This T cell receptor beta chain was sequenced during a study of T-cell reconstitution after alpha-beta-depleted transplantation in children. Study-level findings and limits: Several hundred rapidly expanded clones from non-depleted graft cells reportedly supplied alpha-beta T cells about two months post-transplant. Surviving thymic progenitors and recipient T cells were the source of high TCRbeta diversity at day 60 in some patients.

This clonotype occurred a few times. What it recognizes is unknown. Unique molecular identifiers featured in how the TCRbeta library was prepared. Using its own MiXCR run on the PCR reads, TCRdb lists one record per CDR3 protein. Here the sample spans under 450,000 distinct CDR3 sequences, about 17% being singletons. With 3 bases removed from V and 5 bases from J, the gap between germline ends came to 14 bases. The CDR3 is made up of 15 amino acids. Germline CDR1 is KGHDR and CDR2 is SFDVKD. This receptor was taken from a boy younger than two who had a stem cell transplant for Wiskott-Aldrich syndrome, so the T cells may come from the graft donor. The specimen was PBMCs, mostly from graft donor cells, collected 360 days after TCRalphabeta/CD19-depleted stem cell transplant. The chain carries TRBV24-1 and TRBJ2-3; no clear D. CDR3 region: CATSDPRGQKDTQYF. The CDR3 DNA follows: TGTGCCACCAGTGATCCTCGTGGGCAGAAAGATACGCAGTATTTT.